This TCR beta chain is from a study of monozygotic twins with inflammatory bowel disease. TCRdb reanalyzed the 5' RACE reads and collapses them to one entry per CDR3 protein, without DNA. The ten most abundant clones cover around 1.3% of a sample with roughly 150,000 distinct CDR3 sequences. This TCR was recovered from a human donor with ulcerative colitis or Crohn's disease, or a healthy co-twin of an affected twin (not recorded which). Sequenced material: blood.

CDR3 region: CASSPTVTGELFF. The V gene is TRBV5-1, the J gene TRBJ2-2; TCRdb's D call of TRBD1 is untestable without DNA. The CDR3 consists of 13 residues. Germline lookup yields CDR1 SGHRS and CDR2 YFSETQ.